The source of this TCR beta chain is a study of T cell responses to AZD1222 COVID-19 vaccine. Study outcomes and limitations: Donors were chiefly white British, with a greater number of females, and clonal diversity was perhaps underestimated.

About this clone itself: Its antigen is still unknown.

The CDR3 has 17 residues. V was trimmed by 4 bases and J by 5 bases, leaving 22 bases between them. Germline V lookup: CDR1 SGHRS, CDR2 YFSETQ. Clones were read by immunoSEQ multiplex PCR, and TCRdb kept only the in-frame ones, dropping some. The data show approximately 60,000 clones, about four fifths seen once. V is TRBV5-1 and J is TRBJ2-1, with D maybe TRBD2 (7 bases). Sequencing used peripheral blood, obtained on day 0 of AZD1222 vaccination. The source is an adult in good health. The CDR3 sequence: CASSPLVGAGADNEQFF. DNA of the CDR3: TGCGCCAGCAGCCCGCTGGTCGGGGCGGGGGCCGACAATGAGCAGTTCTTC.